This T cell receptor (beta chain) derives from a study of neurological immune-mediated disorders. Study-level points and caveats: Levels of TCR clonal expansion peaked in HTLV-1-associated myelopathy and reached their lowest in multiple sclerosis, under those of healthy controls. The study found no CDR3 amino acid sequences shared by expanded clones across subjects, suggesting private repertoires in all groups.

CDR1 and CDR2 (germline): LNHDA, SQIVND (reference sequence). This CDR3 contains 15 residues. Trimming at V came to 6 bases and at J to 6 bases, leaving 9 bases not matched to a gene. Note on this clonotype: Antigen specificity is unknown.

One entry per CDR3 protein, called by TCRdb with MiXCR from the 5' RACE reads. The data show about 21,000 distinct CDR3 sequences, roughly 14% seen once. The clonotype was recovered from a female donor with HTLV-1-associated myelopathy (HAM/TSP). The rearrangement joins TRBV19 to TRBJ2-3, with 10 bases fitting TRBD1. The specimen sequenced was PBMCs. CDR3 loop: CASSPRDRGQDTQYF. The CDR3 bases are TGTGCCAGTAGCCCCCGGGACAGGGGTCAGGATACGCAGTATTTT.